The 32 T cell receptor beta chains below all came from one sample that was sequenced in a study of shared clonotypes between healthy human individuals. This table comes from immunoSEQ multiplex PCR, and its TCRdb copy is limited to in-frame clones, with some not included. The data show 2 million to 2.5 million clones, more than 85% seen once. Material for sequencing was naive CD4+ T cells from PBMCs. The subset is: CD45RA+ positively selected. All receptors derive from a man aged 18 to 29 in good health. Some clones in this sample may be carry-over from other donors' samples.

The chain has TRBV28 and TRBJ2-4; 12 bases map to TRBD2. The CDR3 is 14 residues long. The germline gives CDR1 MDHEN, CDR2 SYDVKM. After removal of 4 bases from V and 7 bases from J, the junction contained 2 bases not matched to a gene. The CDR3 bases are TGTGCCAGCAGTTCCCTAGCGGGAGGGAACATTCAGTACTTC. Amino acids: CASSSLAGGNIQYF.

V is TRBV30 and J is TRBJ2-3; D is tentatively TRBD1 or TRBD2 (5 bases each). The CDR3 is made up of 12 amino acids. Germline assignment: CDR1 GTSNPN and CDR2 SVGIG (reference sequence). Trimming removed 2 bases from V and 8 bases from J, with 11 bases in between. This CDR3 is CAWSLGGGTQYF. The CDR3 nucleotides are TGTGCCTGGAGTCTGGGTGGGGGTACGCAGTATTTT.

In the case of this clone: The same CDR3 arises from other DNA sequences in this sample as well. V usage is TRBV7-9 and J usage is TRBJ2-3; a weak D match, TRBD2 (5 bases). The CDR3 length is 13 residues. V lost 0 bases and J lost 6, with 7 bases in between. Germline V gives CDR1 SEHNR, CDR2 FQNEAQ (reference sequence). In DNA form, the CDR3 reads TGTGCCAGCAGCTTAGCGGGCGGGGATACGCAGTATTTT. Its protein product is CASSLAGGDTQYF.

The chain uses TRBV18 and TRBJ2-5, with 7 positions matching TRBD1. The CDR3 extends over 15 amino acids. CDR1 KGHSH and CDR2 LQKENI come from the germline V gene. The V segment lost 8 bases and the J segment 5 bases; nucleotides outside the gene matches: 14. The CDR3 protein is CASRIGQVGGETQYF. The CDR3 region has the DNA TGTGCCAGCCGAATCGGACAGGTTGGGGGTGAGACCCAGTACTTC.

The CDR3 bases are TGTGCCAGCAGCGTAGGTACAGGGACTGGAAACACCATATATTTT. This codes for CASSVGTGTGNTIYF. The J gene is TRBJ1-3, the V gene TRBV9, with D tentatively TRBD1 (6 bases). Germline CDR1 and CDR2: SGDLS and YYNGEE. The CDR3 has 15 amino acids. The V gene lost 0 bases and the J gene lost 2 bases, with 9 bases spanning the gap.

The chain carries TRBV28 and TRBJ1-2; 7 bases are shared with TRBD1. This CDR3 is built from 14 residues. CDR1 and CDR2 (germline): MDHEN, SYDVKM. V was pared by 5 bases and J by 5 bases, with 8 bases of the junction left unmatched. The CDR3 is CASSLPGQPYGYTF. CDR3 sequence (DNA): TGTGCCAGCAGTCTACCGGGACAGCCATATGGCTACACCTTC.

The chain combines TRBV9 with TRBJ2-7; maybe TRBD1 (6 bases). V was pared by 1 base and J by 4 bases, with 15 bases between. The CDR3 has 15 amino acids. Germline CDR1 is SGDLS and CDR2 is YYNGEE. The CDR3 protein is CASSVTSRDNYEQYF. As DNA, the CDR3 is TGTGCCAGCAGCGTAACCAGCCGGGACAATTACGAGCAGTACTTC. Supplemented by reference TRBV9 and TRBJ2-7, the full variable domain reads DSGVTQTPKHLITATGQRVTLRCSPRSGDLSVYWYQQSLDQGLQFLIQYYNGEERAKGNILERFSAQQFPDLHSELNLSSLELGDSALYFCASSVTSRDNYEQYFGPGTRLTVT.

The rearrangement uses TRBV29-1 and TRBJ1-1; D is uncertain. Germline CDR1 SQVTM, CDR2 ANQGSEA. The V gene lost 7 bases and the J gene lost 1 base, with 10 bases spanning the gap. The CDR3 covers 12 residues. The CDR3 DNA reads TGCAGCGCCTGGTGGGGGAACACTGAAGCTTTCTTT. The encoded protein is CSAWWGNTEAFF.

This chain connects TRBV10-3 to TRBJ2-5, with a possible D match to TRBD2 (6 bases). Germline V gene sequence: CDR1 ENHRY, CDR2 SYGVKD. Deletions cut 7 bases from V and 5 bases from J, with 17 bases between. The CDR3 contains 14 residues. CDR3 loop: CAIKTGLDKETQYF. The CDR3 region has the DNA TGTGCCATCAAGACGGGACTTGACAAGGAGACCCAGTACTTC.

This clone was detected once. The chain carries TRBV5-1 and TRBJ1-1; 10 bases map to TRBD1. This CDR3 has 16 amino acids. CDR1 SGHRS and CDR2 YFSETQ come from the germline V gene. Trimming at V came to 0 bases and at J to 1 base, leaving 3 bases not matched to a gene. In DNA form, the CDR3 reads TGCGCCAGCAGCTTGGATAGGACAGGGGGGAACACTGAAGCTTTCTTT. Protein: CASSLDRTGGNTEAFF.

The V gene is TRBV19, the J gene TRBJ2-7, with TRBD2 as a possible D gene (7 bases). Germline CDR1 and CDR2: LNHDA and SQIVND (reference sequence). The CDR3 sequence is 14 residues long. Trimming pared 6 bases from V and 5 bases from J, leaving 17 bases between. CDR3 sequence reads: CASRAGAFVNEQYF. The CDR3 DNA is TGTGCCAGTAGGGCGGGGGCTTTTGTGAACGAGCAGTACTTC.

The gene calls are TRBV5-1 and TRBJ1-2, with 7 bases fitting TRBD1. This CDR3 spans 16 amino acids. CDR1 and CDR2 (germline): SGHRS, YFSETQ. The ends lost 0 bases at V and 6 bases at J; junction bases unmatched: 11. CDR3: CASSLDPGQKGHGYTF. CDR3 nucleotides: TGCGCCAGCAGCTTGGATCCGGGACAGAAGGGCCATGGCTACACCTTC. Together with reference TRBV5-1 and TRBJ1-2, the CDR3 gives the full variable domain: KAGVTQTPRYLIKTRGQQVTLSCSPISGHRSVSWYQQTPGQGLQFLFEYFSETQRNKGNFPGRFSGRQFSNSRSEMNVSTLELGDSALYLCASSLDPGQKGHGYTFGSGTRLTVV.

This rearrangement joins TRBV28 to TRBJ2-1; 14 bases map to TRBD2. The CDR3 contains 17 residues. V was clipped by 5 bases and J by 4 bases; unmatched bases: 7. Germline CDR1 is MDHEN and CDR2 is SYDVKM. The CDR3 DNA is TGTGCCAGCAGTCTCAGACTAGCGGGAGGGACTTACAATGAGCAGTTCTTC. Its translation: CASSLRLAGGTYNEQFF.

The chain links TRBV7-9 to TRBJ2-7; D uncertain. Deletions cut 5 bases from V and 1 base from J, with 15 bases between. The CDR3 totals 15 residues. Germline values: CDR1 SEHNR, CDR2 FQNEAQ (reference sequence). The CDR3 is CASSLEGSRSYEQYF. CDR3 nucleotide sequence: TGTGCCAGCAGCCTGGAAGGGTCCCGGTCCTACGAGCAGTACTTC.

In this sample, this clone turned up a few times. Other DNA sequences in the same sample also yield this CDR3. The chain couples TRBV5-1 to TRBJ2-7, with D tentatively TRBD1 (5 bases). CDR1 SGHRS and CDR2 YFSETQ come from the germline V gene. V lost 0 bases, J lost 3 bases, and 7 bases lay in between. The length of the CDR3 is 13 residues. The CDR3 nucleotides read TGCGCCAGCAGCTTGGGACAGAGCTACGAGCAGTACTTC. Its translation: CASSLGQSYEQYF.

This clone was detected only a few times. DNA of the CDR3: TGTGCCAGCAGTCGAGTAGCGGGAGTGGGCGAGACCCAGTACTTC. Its translation: CASSRVAGVGETQYF. The rearrangement links TRBV6-6 to TRBJ2-5; 9 nucleotides match TRBD2. The V and J ends lost 5 bases and 5 bases, in that order; junction bases with no gene match: 9. Germline loops: CDR1 MNHNY, CDR2 SVGAGI (reference sequence). The CDR3 has 15 amino acids.

The V and J genes are TRBV6-5 and TRBJ2-5; 8 bases agree with TRBD1. This CDR3 has 16 residues. Trimming removed 2 bases from V and 2 bases from J; junction bases left unmatched: 7. The germline V gene has CDR1 MNHEY and CDR2 SVGAGI. The CDR3 is CASSYQGRGPQETQYF. As DNA, the CDR3 is TGTGCCAGCAGTTACCAAGGCAGGGGGCCGCAAGAGACCCAGTACTTC.

The chain recombines TRBV9 with TRBJ2-7; D remains unclear. The CDR3 spans 13 residues. The V gene's germline CDR1 is SGDLS and CDR2 YYNGEE. V dropped 0 bases and J dropped 7 bases, with 11 bases sitting between them. The CDR3 spells CASSVAPFGEQYF. Written as DNA, the CDR3 is TGTGCCAGCAGCGTAGCCCCTTTTGGAGAGCAGTACTTC.

A note on this clone: The sample carries other DNA sequences with the same CDR3. CDR3 sequence: CASSFQQQETQYF. The CDR3, as DNA: TGCGCCAGCAGCTTTCAACAGCAAGAGACCCAGTACTTC. The chain combines TRBV5-1 with TRBJ2-5; D uncertain. Trimming removed 2 bases from V and 2 bases from J, with 7 bases in between. Germline V CDR1 and CDR2: SGHRS, YFSETQ. This CDR3 is 13 amino acids long.

The gene calls are TRBV11-3 and TRBJ2-7; no clear D gene. V shed 0 bases and J shed 1 base, with 4 bases lying between them. The CDR3 spans 13 residues. Germline CDR1 SGHNT, CDR2 YENEEA. CDR3 DNA sequence: TGTGCCAGCAGCTTAGAGGTGTCCTACGAGCAGTACTTC. It codes for CASSLEVSYEQYF.

V is TRBV28 and J is TRBJ2-2, with D unresolved. Germline CDR1 reads MDHEN; CDR2 reads SYDVKM. The V and J ends lost 5 bases and 2 bases respectively, with 6 bases between them. The length of the CDR3 is 13 residues. CDR3 sequence reads: CASSTDNTGELFF. In DNA form, the CDR3 reads TGTGCCAGCAGTACCGATAACACCGGGGAGCTGTTTTTT.

The rearrangement joins TRBV14 to TRBJ1-1; 7 bases agree with TRBD1. Germline V gene sequence: CDR1 SGHDN, CDR2 FVKESK. Trimming cost V 4 bases and J 1 base; bases outside gene matches: 6. CDR3 size: 15 residues. The CDR3 DNA reads as TGTGCCAGCAGCCCGTTCGGACAGGCGAACACTGAAGCTTTCTTT. This codes for CASSPFGQANTEAFF. Variable domain in full (rest from reference TRBV14 and TRBJ1-1): EAGVTQFPSHSVIEKGQTVTLRCDPISGHDNLYWYRRVMGKEIKFLLHFVKESKQDESGMPNNRFLAERTGGTYSTLKVQPAELEDSGVYFCASSPFGQANTEAFFGQGTRLTVV.

The chain carries TRBV9 and TRBJ2-1, with 10 bases that match TRBD2. The length of the CDR3 is 16 residues. Germline CDR1 SGDLS, CDR2 YYNGEE. Unmatched junction bases numbered 4, after V lost 2 bases and J lost 2 bases. The CDR3 here is CASSVTSGYPYNEQFF. CDR3 DNA: TGTGCCAGCAGCGTGACTAGCGGGTATCCCTACAATGAGCAGTTCTTC.

The chain links TRBV7-6 to TRBJ2-2; the D gene is possibly TRBD2 (5 bases). Germline values: CDR1 SGHVS, CDR2 FNYEAQ. The germline V and J ends were trimmed by 6 bases and 9 bases, with 14 bases remaining between them. The length of the CDR3 is 13 residues. DNA for the CDR3: TGTGCCAGCAGTTTGTCGGGGTCTTGGGAGCTGTTTTTT. Amino acids: CASSLSGSWELFF. The variable domain in full, completed from reference TRBV7-6 and TRBJ2-2, reads GAGVSQSPRYKVTKRGQDVALRCDPISGHVSLYWYRQALGQGPEFLTYFNYEAQQDKSGLPNDRFSAERPEGSISTLTIQRTEQRDSAMYRCASSLSGSWELFFGEGSRLTVL.

The chain has TRBV6-4 and TRBJ1-5; D gene unclear. V dropped 3 bases and J dropped 9 bases, with 12 bases sitting between them. Germline V lookup: CDR1 MRHNA, CDR2 SNTAGT. There are 13 residues in the CDR3. In nucleotides, the CDR3 is TGTGCCAGCAGTGAAGTCGCCACCGGGCCCCAGCATTTT. Its protein is CASSEVATGPQHF.

The chain carries TRBV10-2 and TRBJ2-7; unclear D gene. Germline lookup yields CDR1 WSHSY and CDR2 SAAADI. The CDR3 loop spans 13 amino acids. The germline V and J ends were trimmed by 6 bases and 0 bases, with 9 bases remaining between them. CDR3 protein: CASRAASSYEQYF. CDR3 in DNA: TGCGCCAGCAGGGCTGCGAGCTCCTACGAGCAGTACTTC.

The chain uses TRBV28 and TRBJ2-7, with 7 bases fitting TRBD2. V trimming: 8 bases; J trimming: 2 bases; junction bases outside the gene matches: 9. The germline V gene has CDR1 MDHEN and CDR2 SYDVKM. CDR3 size: 14 residues. Here the CDR3 DNA reads TGTGCCAGCGTCCTTCGGGCGGGGGCCTACGAGCAGTACTTC. The encoded protein is CASVLRAGAYEQYF.

As regards this clone: The sample holds other DNA sequences that translate to the same CDR3. The rearrangement joins TRBV2 to TRBJ1-1, with D perhaps TRBD1 (6 bases). V was trimmed by 3 bases and J by 1 base, leaving 9 bases between them. Germline V gene lookup returns CDR1 SNHLY and CDR2 FYNNEI. This CDR3 region has 14 residues. The CDR3 sequence: CASSDRTANTEAFF. DNA of the CDR3: TGTGCCAGCAGTGACAGGACAGCGAACACTGAAGCTTTCTTT.

As regards this clone: The sample carries other DNA sequences with the same CDR3. The gene calls are TRBV7-2 and TRBJ2-7; D is ambiguous. CDR1 and CDR2 (germline): SGHTA, FQGNSA. The CDR3 runs to 11 residues. The V gene lost 1 base and the J gene lost 6 bases, with 4 bases spanning the gap. CDR3 residues: CASSLGVEQYF. DNA for the CDR3: TGTGCCAGCAGCTTAGGGGTCGAGCAGTACTTC.

The V and J genes are TRBV14 and TRBJ2-7, with D unresolved. The germline V and J ends were trimmed by 0 bases and 3 bases, with 9 bases remaining between them. The CDR3 is 14 residues long. Germline lookup yields CDR1 SGHDN and CDR2 FVKESK. The CDR3 here is CASSQEAIFYEQYF. The CDR3 nucleotides read TGTGCCAGCAGCCAAGAAGCGATCTTCTACGAGCAGTACTTC. The whole variable domain, remainder taken from reference TRBV14 and TRBJ2-7, is EAGVTQFPSHSVIEKGQTVTLRCDPISGHDNLYWYRRVMGKEIKFLLHFVKESKQDESGMPNNRFLAERTGGTYSTLKVQPAELEDSGVYFCASSQEAIFYEQYFGPGTRLTVT.

J is TRBJ1-1 and V is TRBV5-1, with TRBD1 as a possible D gene (6 bases). Germline V lookup: CDR1 SGHRS, CDR2 YFSETQ. The CDR3 loop spans 14 amino acids. Trimming stripped 7 bases from V and 1 base from J, with 14 bases between. Written as DNA, the CDR3 is TGCGCCAGCTGTGCGGACAGACCGAACACTGAAGCTTTCTTT. Translation gives CASCADRPNTEAFF.

This chain connects TRBV18 to TRBJ2-7; TRBD1 is a possible D gene (5 bases). Deletions cut 5 bases from V and 9 bases from J, with 14 bases between. CDR1 is KGHSH, CDR2 LQKENI, per germline. CDR3 length equals 12 residues. CDR3 bases: TGTGCCAGCTCAGCTGGGGCAGGTGCGCAGTACTTC. Protein sequence: CASSAGAGAQYF.